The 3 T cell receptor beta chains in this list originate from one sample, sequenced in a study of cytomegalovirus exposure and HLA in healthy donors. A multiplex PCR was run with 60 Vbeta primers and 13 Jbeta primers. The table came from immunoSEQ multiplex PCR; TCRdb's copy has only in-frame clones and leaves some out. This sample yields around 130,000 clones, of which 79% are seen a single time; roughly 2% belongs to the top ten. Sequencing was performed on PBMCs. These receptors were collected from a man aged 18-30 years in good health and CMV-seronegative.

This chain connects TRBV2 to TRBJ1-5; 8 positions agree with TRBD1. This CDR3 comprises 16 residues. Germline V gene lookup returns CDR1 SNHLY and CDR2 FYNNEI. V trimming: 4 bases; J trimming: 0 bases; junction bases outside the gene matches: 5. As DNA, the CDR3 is TGTGCCAGCAGTGTAGGGACAGGCCATAGCAATCAGCCCCAGCATTTT. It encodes CASSVGTGHSNQPQHF.

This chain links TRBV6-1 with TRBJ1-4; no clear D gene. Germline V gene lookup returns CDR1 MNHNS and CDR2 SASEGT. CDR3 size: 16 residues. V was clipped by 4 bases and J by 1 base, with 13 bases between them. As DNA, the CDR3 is TGTGCCAGCAGTGGCTACAGCCGCAGAACTAATGAAAAACTGTTTTTT. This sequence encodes CASSGYSRRTNEKLFF.

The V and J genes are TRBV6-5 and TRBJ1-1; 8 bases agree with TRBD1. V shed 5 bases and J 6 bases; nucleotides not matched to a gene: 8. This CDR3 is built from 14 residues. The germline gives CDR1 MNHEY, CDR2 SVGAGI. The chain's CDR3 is CASSTWTGPPEAFF. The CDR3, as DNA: TGTGCCAGCAGTACCTGGACAGGGCCCCCTGAAGCTTTCTTT.